The source of this T cell receptor beta chain is a study of blood T cell repertoires in COVID-19. At the level of the study: Spain, Italy and the United States supplied samples that represented acute and convalescent COVID-19. T cells, B-cell-depleted T cells, or PBMCs provided the cDNA or gDNA that served as material.

The CDR3 extends over 16 amino acids. The V gene lost 5 bases and the J gene lost 0 bases, with 16 bases spanning the gap. Germline CDR1 and CDR2: SGHTA and FQGNSA. As handled by the study authors: By means of reference gene primer amplification, nucleated cell counts were estimated. This table comes from immunoSEQ multiplex PCR, and its TCRdb copy is limited to in-frame clones, with some not included. V, J and clone size are taken as reported in that table, and D and trimming were inferred from the DNA itself. The table lists just under 90,000 clones, 70% to 90% of them singletons. The TCR originated in a woman at least 80 years old with acute or convalescent COVID-19. The genes are TRBV7-2 and TRBJ1-1; D remains unclear. The sequencing sample was made of peripheral blood. CDR3 protein: CASSPGPVPVNTEAFF. Here the CDR3 DNA reads TGTGCCAGCAGCCCTGGTCCCGTGCCAGTGAACACTGAAGCTTTCTTT.